A selection of T cell receptor beta chains follows, all from one sample in a study of T cells after yellow fever vaccination. TCRdb used MiXCR to reprocess the 5' RACE reads, holding one entry per CDR3 protein. The sample consists of about 240,000 distinct CDR3 sequences, around 3.5% of them appearing once. The sequences come from PBMCs, collected 15 days after the yellow fever booster vaccination. These receptors were collected from a man aged 18 to 29 who received the YFV17D yellow fever vaccine. CDR3s include the opening cysteine and the closing phenylalanine or tryptophan. A D gene is named only where the DNA matches it firmly. For some rows the clone size is stated as once, few or many, or as a class when expanded; others skip it.

D: -
length: 15
J: TRBJ2-2
V: TRBV6-6
size: many
DNA: TGTGCCAGCAGTTACTCGCGGGGCTACACCGGGGAGCTGTTTTTT
CDR3: CASSYSRGYTGELFF

D: TRBD1
length: 16
J: TRBJ2-5
V: TRBV20-1
size: many
DNA: TGCAGTGCTAGAGATCATCGACAGGGCCTCCAAGAGACCCAGTACTTC
CDR3: CSARDHRQGLQETQYF

D: -
length: 13
J: TRBJ2-5
V: TRBV5-1
size: many
DNA: TGCGCCAGCAGCAGATCCGGGACAGAGACCCAGTACTTC
CDR3: CASSRSGTETQYF

D: -
length: 16
J: TRBJ2-3
V: TRBV6-1
size: many
DNA: TGTGCCAGCAGTGAAAACCCCGGAGGCTTCACAGATACGCAGTATTTT
CDR3: CASSENPGGFTDTQYF

D: -
length: 17
J: TRBJ2-2
V: TRBV3-1
size: many
DNA: TGTGCCAGCAGCCAAGTAGAGGGGGGCATGAACACCGGGGAGCTGTTTTTT
CDR3: CASSQVEGGMNTGELFF

D: TRBD1
length: 17
J: TRBJ2-3
V: TRBV5-1
size: many
DNA: TGCGCCAGCAGCAAGAGGAGAACAGGGGGCGGCACAGATACGCAGTATTTT
CDR3: CASSKRRTGGGTDTQYF

D: -
length: 12
J: TRBJ1-1
V: TRBV20-1
size: many
DNA: TGCAGTGCTAGGACAGGTAACACTGAAGCTTTCTTT
CDR3: CSARTGNTEAFF

D: -
length: 16
J: TRBJ2-2
V: TRBV6-5
size: many
DNA: TGTGCCAGCAGTTACGGGTCAGGGAGAAACACCGGGGAGCTGTTTTTT
CDR3: CASSYGSGRNTGELFF

D: -
length: 13
J: TRBJ1-2
V: TRBV1
size: many
DNA: TGCACCAGCAGCCAACTAGGTCGTAGTGGCTACACCTTC
CDR3: CTSSQLGRSGYTF

D: -
length: 14
J: TRBJ2-3
V: TRBV19
size: many
DNA: TGTGCCAGTAGATCAGGGTCGCTTACAGATACGCAGTATTTT
CDR3: CASRSGSLTDTQYF

D: TRBD1
length: 13
J: TRBJ1-2
V: TRBV12-3/TRBV12-4
size: many
DNA: TGTGCCAGCAGGAACAGGGGCAACTATGGCTACACCTTC
CDR3: CASRNRGNYGYTF

D: -
length: 12
J: TRBJ2-2
V: TRBV5-1
size: many
DNA: TGCGCCAGCAGCTTGGAGACCGGGGAGCTGTTTTTT
CDR3: CASSLETGELFF

D: TRBD2
length: 16
J: TRBJ2-1
V: TRBV12-3/TRBV12-4
size: many
DNA: TGTGCCAGCAGTCCCCCTAGGAGGGGACTATACAATGAGCAGTTCTTC
CDR3: CASSPPRRGLYNEQFF

D: -
length: 12
J: TRBJ2-7
V: TRBV20-1
size: many
DNA: TGCAGTGCTAGAGTCGGAGGGATCGAGCAGTACTTC
CDR3: CSARVGGIEQYF

D: -
length: 15
J: TRBJ1-2
V: TRBV3-1
size: many
DNA: TGTGCCAGCAGCCAAGGGAGAGCTAAGCCCTATGGCTACACCTTC
CDR3: CASSQGRAKPYGYTF

D: -
length: 14
J: TRBJ2-5
V: TRBV7-2
size: many
DNA: TGTGCCAGCACCCCTCTTCCAGGGGTAGAGACCCAGTACTTC
CDR3: CASTPLPGVETQYF

D: TRBD1
length: 11
J: TRBJ2-3
V: TRBV20-1
size: many
DNA: TGCAGTGCGCCGACCGGGACAGGGGAGTATTTT
CDR3: CSAPTGTGEYF

D: TRBD2
length: 14
J: TRBJ2-3
V: TRBV6-5
size: many
DNA: TGTGCCAGCGCGGGACTATCCAATACAGATACGCAGTATTTT
CDR3: CASAGLSNTDTQYF

D: TRBD2
length: 16
J: TRBJ2-5
V: TRBV12-5
size: many
DNA: TGTGCTAGTGGTTTGGGAGCGGGGAACCTCCAAGAGACCCAGTACTTC
CDR3: CASGLGAGNLQETQYF

D: TRBD2
length: 13
J: TRBJ2-5
V: TRBV11-2
size: many
DNA: TGTGCCAGCAGCCGTAGCGGGGTGGAGACCCAGTACTTC
CDR3: CASSRSGVETQYF

D: -
length: 13
J: TRBJ2-5
V: TRBV7-9
size: many
DNA: TGTGCCAGCAGACCGACAGGTTCGGAGACCCAGTACTTC
CDR3: CASRPTGSETQYF

D: TRBD1
length: 15
J: TRBJ2-1
V: TRBV7-8
size: many
DNA: TGTGCCAGCAGCTACCGGGACAGGGGCAGTAATGAGCAGTTCTTC
CDR3: CASSYRDRGSNEQFF

D: -
length: 15
J: TRBJ1-4
V: TRBV15
size: many
DNA: TGTGCCACCAGCAGAGACAGGGCCTGGGATGAAAAACTGTTTTTT
CDR3: CATSRDRAWDEKLFF

D: -
length: 12
J: TRBJ1-1
V: TRBV7-2
size: many
DNA: TGTGCCAGCAGCCCCCAAGACACTGAAGCTTTCTTT
CDR3: CASSPQDTEAFF

D: -
length: 16
J: TRBJ1-1
V: TRBV9
size: many
DNA: TGTGCCAGCAGCGTCGTTGGACGGGGCCGGAACACTGAAGCTTTCTTT
CDR3: CASSVVGRGRNTEAFF

D: -
length: 13
J: TRBJ2-3
V: TRBV10-3
size: many
DNA: TGTGCCATCACCAACACCCGCACAGATACGCAGTATTTT
CDR3: CAITNTRTDTQYF

D: -
length: 14
J: TRBJ2-3
V: TRBV20-1
size: many
DNA: TGCAGTGCTAGAGATTGGGAGGGGGCAGATACGCAGTATTTT
CDR3: CSARDWEGADTQYF

D: -
length: 13
J: TRBJ1-5
V: TRBV7-8
size: many
DNA: TGTGCCAGCAGCTCCCCCCAGGGTTCGCCCCAGCATTTT
CDR3: CASSSPQGSPQHF

D: -
length: 17
J: TRBJ1-6
V: TRBV12-3/TRBV12-4
size: few
DNA: TGTGCCAGCACCCTGGCGGGGGAAGGAGCTCGGAGATCACCCCTCCACTTT
CDR3: CASTLAGEGARRSPLHF

D: TRBD2
length: 15
J: TRBJ2-5
V: TRBV10-3
size: many
DNA: TGTGCCATCCGGTCGGGAGGCGGGGACCAAGAGACCCAGTACTTC
CDR3: CAIRSGGGDQETQYF

D: TRBD2
length: 14
J: TRBJ2-4
V: TRBV10-3
size: many
DNA: TGTGCCATCAGTGACGGGACTAGCGCGAACATTCAGTACTTC
CDR3: CAISDGTSANIQYF

D: -
length: 20
J: TRBJ1-2
V: TRBV12-3/TRBV12-4
size: many
DNA: TGTGCCAGCAGTTCGACTAGCGGGGGGTTCCTCCCGGGAGCCCGCTATGGCTACACCTTC
CDR3: CASSSTSGGFLPGARYGYTF

D: TRBD1
length: 13
J: TRBJ2-6
V: TRBV7-2
size: many
DNA: TGTGCCAGCAGCTTAGGACAGGGCAACGTCCTGACTTTC
CDR3: CASSLGQGNVLTF

D: -
length: 14
J: TRBJ2-1
V: TRBV5-4
size: many
DNA: TGTGCCAGCAGCGCGGGCCCCTCCTACAATGAGCAGTTCTTC
CDR3: CASSAGPSYNEQFF

D: -
length: 16
J: TRBJ2-6
V: TRBV20-1
size: -
DNA: TGCAGTGCTAGAGATAGGGTGAAGGCTGGGGCCAACGTCCTGACTTTC
CDR3: CSARDRVKAGANVLTF

D: TRBD1
length: 15
J: TRBJ2-7
V: TRBV5-6
size: -
DNA: TGTGCCAGCAGCTCGGGACAGGCAACCTCCTACGAGCAGTACTTC
CDR3: CASSSGQATSYEQYF

D: -
length: 13
J: TRBJ2-1
V: TRBV18
size: many
DNA: TGTGCCAGCTCACCTAGAGATTACAATGAGCAGTTCTTC
CDR3: CASSPRDYNEQFF

D: TRBD1
length: 15
J: TRBJ1-6
V: TRBV28
size: many
DNA: TGTGCCAGCAGCCAGCGGACAGGATTTAATTCACCCCTCCACTTT
CDR3: CASSQRTGFNSPLHF